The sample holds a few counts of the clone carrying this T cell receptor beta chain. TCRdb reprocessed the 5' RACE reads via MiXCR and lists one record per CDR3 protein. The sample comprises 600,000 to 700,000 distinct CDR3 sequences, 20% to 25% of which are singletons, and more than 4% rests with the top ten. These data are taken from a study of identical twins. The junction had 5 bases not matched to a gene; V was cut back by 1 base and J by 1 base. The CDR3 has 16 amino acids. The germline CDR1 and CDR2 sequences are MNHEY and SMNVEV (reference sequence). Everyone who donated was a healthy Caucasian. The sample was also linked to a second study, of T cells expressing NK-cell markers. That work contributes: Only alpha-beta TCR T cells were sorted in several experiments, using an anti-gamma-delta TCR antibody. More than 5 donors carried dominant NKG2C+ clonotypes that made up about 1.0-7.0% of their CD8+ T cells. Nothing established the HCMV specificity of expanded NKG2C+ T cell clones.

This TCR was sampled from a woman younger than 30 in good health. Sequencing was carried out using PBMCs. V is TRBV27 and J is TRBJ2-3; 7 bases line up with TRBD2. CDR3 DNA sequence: TGTGCCAGCAGTTTATATGCGGGGGATGGCACAGATACGCAGTATTTT. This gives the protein CASSLYAGDGTDTQYF.